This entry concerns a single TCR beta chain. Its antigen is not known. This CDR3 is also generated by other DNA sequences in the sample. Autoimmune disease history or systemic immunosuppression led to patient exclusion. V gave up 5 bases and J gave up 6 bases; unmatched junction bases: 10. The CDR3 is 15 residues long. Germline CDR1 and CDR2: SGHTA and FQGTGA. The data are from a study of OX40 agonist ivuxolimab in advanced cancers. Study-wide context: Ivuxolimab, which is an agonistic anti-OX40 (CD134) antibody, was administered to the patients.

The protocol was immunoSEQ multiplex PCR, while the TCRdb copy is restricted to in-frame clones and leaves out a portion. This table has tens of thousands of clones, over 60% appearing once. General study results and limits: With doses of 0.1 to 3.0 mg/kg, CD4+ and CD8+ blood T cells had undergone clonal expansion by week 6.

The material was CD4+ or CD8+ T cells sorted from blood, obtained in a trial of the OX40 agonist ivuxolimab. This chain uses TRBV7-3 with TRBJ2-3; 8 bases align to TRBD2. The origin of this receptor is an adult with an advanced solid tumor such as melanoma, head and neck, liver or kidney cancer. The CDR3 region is CASSPRGGRPDTQYF. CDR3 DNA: TGTGCCAGCAGCCCCCGGGGGGGGCGTCCCGATACGCAGTATTTT.